The 21 T cell receptor beta chains in this list originate from one sample, sequenced in a study of T cell responses to AZD1222 COVID-19 vaccine. The assay was immunoSEQ multiplex PCR, and TCRdb's table has in-frame clones only and misses some. The sample records around 150,000 clones, roughly 92% being singletons. Source: peripheral blood, taken on day 0 of AZD1222 vaccination. The receptors shown here come from an adult in good health.

This clone has more than one count but fewer than ten. V and J are TRBV12-3 or TRBV12-4 and TRBJ1-2; tentatively, D is TRBD1 (6 bases). Trimming pared 5 bases from V and 10 bases from J, leaving 14 bases between. The CDR3 loop spans 12 amino acids. CDR3 protein: CASSTGLGLYTF. The CDR3 nucleotides read TGTGCCAGCAGTACAGGGTTAGGTCTCTACACCTTC.

V usage is TRBV6-2 or TRBV6-3 and J usage is TRBJ2-7; 7 bases are a match to TRBD2. The CDR3 contains 14 residues. From germline, CDR1 is MNHEY and CDR2 SVGEGT. Trimming cost V 6 bases and J 1 base; bases outside gene matches: 6. CDR3 sequence: CASSNSGYSYEQYF. Here the CDR3 DNA reads TGTGCCAGCAGCAATAGCGGGTATTCCTACGAGCAGTACTTC.

The sample holds one count of this clone. The chain recombines TRBV2 with TRBJ2-3, with TRBD2 matching over 7 bases. Germline CDR1 reads SNHLY; CDR2 reads FYNNEI. J was trimmed by 6 bases and V by 4 bases; bases with no gene match: 10. The CDR3 contains 15 residues. CDR3 bases: TGTGCCAGCAGTGTGGGCGGGAGCTTGCGGGATACGCAGTATTTT. This gives the protein CASSVGGSLRDTQYF.

V is TRBV6-5 and J is TRBJ2-2; TRBD2 might be the D (6 bases). The V end was cut by 5 bases, the J end by 4 bases, with 14 bases between. The CDR3 extends over 15 amino acids. Germline lookup yields CDR1 MNHEY and CDR2 SVGAGI. CDR3 loop: CASSRPGLVTGELFF. For the CDR3, the DNA is TGTGCCAGCAGTCGGCCGGGACTCGTCACCGGGGAGCTGTTTTTT.

Here the CDR3 reads CASSFPDSSVGYTF. CDR3 in DNA: TGTGCCAGCAGTTTCCCTGACAGTTCGGTCGGCTACACCTTC. V is TRBV28 and J is TRBJ1-2, with D tentatively TRBD1 (5 bases). Germline V gives CDR1 MDHEN, CDR2 SYDVKM. The CDR3 has 14 residues. The germline V and J ends were trimmed by 3 bases and 8 bases, with 16 bases remaining between them.

This chain joins TRBV7-2 and TRBJ2-1; 9 bases align to TRBD2. With 3 bases clipped from V and 0 bases from J, the junction kept 6 bases outside the gene matches. The CDR3 spans 17 residues. CDR1 is SGHTA and CDR2 is FQGNSA in the germline V gene. The CDR3 here is CASSFRGGDPSYNEQFF. Written as DNA, the CDR3 is TGTGCCAGCAGCTTTCGCGGGGGGGACCCCTCCTACAATGAGCAGTTCTTC.

Notes on this clone: The junction and the germline gene differ at one end; a read error may be behind it. V and J are TRBV7-7 and TRBJ2-5, with D unresolved. This CDR3 has 15 amino acids. Germline V CDR1 and CDR2: SSHAT, FNYEAQ (reference sequence). CDR3 amino acids: CASSLELQSMGTQYF. The CDR3 coding sequence is TGTGCTAGCAGCTTAGAACTTCAGTCAATGGGGACCCAGTACTTC.

The DNA of the CDR3 is TGTGCCAGCAGCTCCCCGGGAGTATATAATTCACCCCTCCACTTT. This gives the protein CASSSPGVYNSPLHF. The gene calls are TRBV5-6 and TRBJ1-6, with D hard to call. The V end was cut by 3 bases, the J end by 4 bases, with 11 bases between. Germline V CDR1 and CDR2: SGHDT, YYEEEE. This CDR3 comprises 15 residues.

The chain has TRBV6-1 and TRBJ2-1; 7 bases agree with TRBD2. The CDR3 has 16 residues. Germline V gives CDR1 MNHNS, CDR2 SASEGT. Trimming removed 2 bases from V and 2 bases from J; junction bases left unmatched: 6. The CDR3 bases are TGTGCCAGCAGTGAATCTGCGGGGGAACCCTACAATGAGCAGTTCTTC. Its translation is CASSESAGEPYNEQFF.

The chain is built from TRBV30 and TRBJ2-7; unclear D gene. Germline values: CDR1 GTSNPN, CDR2 SVGIG (reference sequence). This CDR3 has 13 amino acids. V lost 5 bases, J lost 0 bases, and 11 bases lay in between. CDR3 nucleotide sequence: TGTGCCTGGGACGACCGGAGCTCCTACGAGCAGTACTTC. Amino acid sequence: CAWDDRSSYEQYF.

The gene calls are TRBV6-5 and TRBJ1-1; D uncertain. Per the germline V gene, CDR1 is MNHEY and CDR2 is SVGAGI. The CDR3 has 15 amino acids. Trimming left V 5 bases short and J 0 bases short, with 13 bases between. As DNA, the CDR3 is TGTGCCAGCAGTCAAAACGTAGGGATGAACACTGAAGCTTTCTTT. Its translation: CASSQNVGMNTEAFF.

V and J are TRBV6-6 and TRBJ1-1; D unresolved. The CDR3 contains 16 residues. V shed 0 bases and J shed 1 base, with 12 bases lying between them. CDR1 MNHNY and CDR2 SVGAGI come from the germline V gene (reference sequence). The CDR3 nucleotides read TGTGCCAGCAGTTACTCGAGTCTCGCACAGAACACTGAAGCTTTCTTT. Protein product: CASSYSSLAQNTEAFF.

The gene calls are TRBV19 and TRBJ1-2; D not resolved. Trimming cost V 6 bases and J 4 bases, with 12 bases left between them. The CDR3 extends over 13 amino acids. CDR1 is LNHDA and CDR2 is SQIVND in the germline V gene (reference sequence). This CDR3 is CASRATSVYGYTF. The CDR3 bases are TGTGCCAGTAGGGCGACATCGGTCTATGGCTACACCTTC.

The gene calls are TRBV7-9 and TRBJ1-2, with D perhaps matching TRBD1 (6 bases). V lost 1 base, J lost 5 bases, and 11 bases lay in between. The germline CDR1 and CDR2 sequences are SEHNR and FQNEAQ (reference sequence). The CDR3 consists of 14 residues. In nucleotides, the CDR3 is TGTGCCAGCAGCTTAGAACGGACAGCATATGGCTACACCTTC. Amino acids: CASSLERTAYGYTF.

This rearrangement joins TRBV12-3 or TRBV12-4 to TRBJ2-3; D gene unclear. CDR3 length equals 12 residues. V lost 8 bases, J lost 4 bases, and 10 bases lay in between. For the CDR3, the DNA is TGTGCCAGCGGCAGTTTCGCAGATACGCAGTATTTT. It is translated as CASGSFADTQYF.

J is TRBJ2-7 and V is TRBV4-3; 9 bases match TRBD2. There are 15 residues in the CDR3. Germline trimming cut 1 base from V and 2 bases from J; bases unmatched to any gene: 3. Germline V gene sequence: CDR1 LGHNA, CDR2 YSLEER. CDR3 coding DNA: TGCGCCAGCAGCCAAGGGTCTAGCGGGACCTACGAGCAGTACTTC. Translation: CASSQGSSGTYEQYF.

The CDR3 region is CASSLLTGTGNTIYF. The CDR3, as DNA: TGTGCCAGCAGTTTACTGACAGGGACTGGAAACACCATATATTTT. The V and J genes are TRBV28 and TRBJ1-3; TRBD1 agrees at 7 bases. The length of the CDR3 is 15 residues. Germline lookup yields CDR1 MDHEN and CDR2 SYDVKM. V lost 2 bases and J lost 2; bases outside the gene matches: 3.

This chain links TRBV30 with TRBJ1-4; a weak D match, TRBD1 (5 bases). In germline, CDR1 is GTSNPN, CDR2 SVGIG (reference sequence). V was clipped by 4 bases and J by 6 bases, with 12 bases between them. CDR3 size: 13 residues. CDR3 in DNA: TGTGCCTGGATGGGGCAGGGCTATGAAAAACTGTTTTTT. This sequence encodes CAWMGQGYEKLFF.

The V call is TRBV2, the J call TRBJ2-1; 7 bases line up with TRBD1. V dropped 8 bases and J dropped 0; count of bases not matched to a gene: 4. CDR3 length: 14 amino acids. Germline lookup yields CDR1 SNHLY and CDR2 FYNNEI. The DNA of the CDR3 is TGTGCCAGCTCGGGACAGAGCTCCTACAATGAGCAGTTCTTC. Residues: CASSGQSSYNEQFF.

The CDR3: CASSKARNDSRTEAFF. The CDR3 nucleotides read TGTGCCAGCAGCAAAGCGCGTAATGACTCTCGGACTGAAGCTTTCTTT. V and J are TRBV21-1 and TRBJ1-1. TRBV21-1 is recorded as a pseudogene. The CDR3 has 16 residues.

The chain has TRBV7-2 and TRBJ2-2, with TRBD2 matching over 7 bases. The ends lost 4 bases at V and 4 bases at J; junction bases unmatched: 9. There are 16 residues in the CDR3. Germline lookup yields CDR1 SGHTA and CDR2 FQGNSA. The CDR3, as DNA: TGTGCCAGCAGCTCCGAGGGAGGGCCTCTCACCGGGGAGCTGTTTTTT. Its protein is CASSSEGGPLTGELFF.